The clone carrying this T cell receptor beta chain is medium-sized (0.01 to 0.1%) in the sample. The record originates from a study of OX40 agonist ivuxolimab in advanced cancers. Whole-study context: Prior therapy, whether anti-PD-1, anti-PD-L1 or anti-CTLA-4, was allowed, and roughly 41% had some.

Sequencing used immunoSEQ multiplex PCR; TCRdb keeps in-frame clones, though not all of them. The sample contains about 25,000 clones, around 75% of which appear only once. The sequence was collected from an adult with an advanced solid tumor such as melanoma, head and neck, liver or kidney cancer. The sequencing used CD4+ or CD8+ T cells sorted from blood, collected in a trial of the OX40 agonist ivuxolimab.

CDR3 region: CASSLTGTGGNEQYF. Written as DNA, the CDR3 is TGTGCCAGCAGCTTAACCGGGACAGGGGGCAACGAGCAGTACTTC. The chain is built from TRBV13 and TRBJ2-7; 12 bases line up with TRBD1. The CDR3 extends over 15 amino acids. After removal of 2 bases from V and 5 bases from J, the junction contained 4 bases not matched to a gene. CDR1 is PRHDT and CDR2 is FYEKMQ in the germline V gene (reference sequence).